Each of the 12 T cell receptor beta chains below was sequenced from the same sample in a study of blood T cell repertoires in COVID-19. Generated by immunoSEQ multiplex PCR, the TCRdb table keeps only in-frame clones and is missing some. The sample lists about 430,000 clones, 80% to 90% occurring once. Sequencing was done on a sample of PBMCs or T cells enriched from blood (not recorded which). These receptors were taken from a man between 25 and 39 years old who had recovered from COVID-19.

The rearrangement links TRBV3-1 (or the pseudogene TRBV3-2) to TRBJ1-1; D gene unclear. The V gene lost 2 bases and the J gene lost 4 bases, with 17 bases spanning the gap. The CDR3 covers 16 residues. The V gene's germline CDR1 is LGHDT and CDR2 YNNKEL (reference sequence). The CDR3 sequence is CASSQRTPFGSTEAFF. CDR3 DNA: TGTGCCAGCAGCCAACGGACTCCTTTCGGGAGCACTGAAGCTTTCTTT.

The gene calls are TRBV19 and TRBJ2-1; TRBD2 might be the D (6 bases). V was trimmed by 3 bases and J by 4 bases, leaving 13 bases between them. The germline V gene encodes CDR1 LNHDA and CDR2 SQIVND (reference sequence). This CDR3 has 15 amino acids. The CDR3 sequence: CASSMGSSGYNEQFF. The CDR3 nucleotides read TGTGCCAGTAGTATGGGAAGTAGCGGATACAATGAGCAGTTCTTC.

This chain joins TRBV27 and TRBJ1-6; 11 nucleotides agree with TRBD1. Germline CDR1 MNHEY, CDR2 SMNVEV (reference sequence). CDR3 length: 14 residues. The V and J ends lost 10 bases and 7 bases, in that order; junction bases with no gene match: 6. CDR3 sequence: CATRTGGLNSPLHF. As DNA, the CDR3 is TGTGCCACCCGGACAGGGGGCTTGAATTCACCCCTCCACTTT.

This clone has a handful of counts. The rearrangement uses TRBV9 and TRBJ1-6; the match to TRBD1 covers 7 bases. CDR1 and CDR2 (germline): SGDLS, YYNGEE. This CDR3 contains 14 residues. The CDR3 region is CASGKGQQNSPLHF. The CDR3 DNA reads as TGTGCTTCCGGAAAGGGACAGCAGAATTCACCCCTCCACTTT. Complete variable domain (other parts from reference TRBV9 and TRBJ1-6): DSGVTQTPKHLITATGQRVTLRCSPRSGDLSVYWYQQSLDQGLQFLIQYYNGEERAKGNILERFSAQQFPDLHSELNLSSLELGDSALYFCASGKGQQNSPLHFGNGTRLTVT.

The V gene is TRBV28, the J gene TRBJ2-3; D is undetermined. The CDR3 consists of 16 residues. Trimming removed 6 bases from V and 2 bases from J, with 18 bases in between. Germline assignment: CDR1 MDHEN and CDR2 SYDVKM. CDR3 sequence reads: CASSPTWLRPTDTQYF. The CDR3 DNA sequence: TGTGCCAGCAGCCCCACGTGGTTGCGGCCCACAGATACGCAGTATTTT.

The V and J genes are TRBV9 and TRBJ1-1; D is perhaps TRBD1 (5 bases). V lost 4 bases and J 7 bases, leaving 14 bases between the germline ends. The length of the CDR3 is 13 residues. Germline V CDR1 and CDR2: SGDLS, YYNGEE. CDR3 in amino acids: CASSPSWGFEAFF. The CDR3 nucleotides read TGTGCCAGCAGCCCGAGCTGGGGCTTTGAAGCTTTCTTT.

The chain couples TRBV10-3 to TRBJ2-7; D is undetermined. In germline, CDR1 is ENHRY, CDR2 SYGVKD. This CDR3 is built from 13 residues. The ends were cut back, 3 bases at V and 5 bases at J, with 11 bases in the middle. The CDR3, as DNA: TGTGCCATCAGTGACCCTAAACTGCACGAGCAGTACTTC. It specifies CAISDPKLHEQYF.

The chain has TRBV5-6 and TRBJ2-5, with 7 bases matching TRBD1. Trimming cost V 3 bases and J 2 bases; bases outside gene matches: 4. The CDR3 is 14 amino acids. CDR1 is SGHDT and CDR2 is YYEEEE in the germline V gene. CDR3 residues: CASSSTGKQETQYF. CDR3 nucleotide sequence: TGTGCCAGCAGCTCGACAGGGAAACAAGAGACCCAGTACTTC.

V usage is TRBV7-8 and J usage is TRBJ2-5; 11 bases agree with TRBD2. The germline CDR1 and CDR2 sequences are SGHVS and FQNEAQ. CDR3 size: 18 residues. J gave up 5 bases and V 4 bases, and 15 bases lay outside the gene matches. The CDR3 reads CASSSQSVTSGSTETQYF. DNA of the CDR3: TGTGCCAGCAGCTCCCAATCGGTTACTAGCGGGAGTACGGAGACCCAGTACTTC.

The CDR3 DNA follows: TGCAGTGCTAGTAGGACTCCCTTAGCGGGAGGGAACTACAATGAGCAGTTCTTC. It yields the protein CSASRTPLAGGNYNEQFF. This chain uses TRBV20-1 with TRBJ2-1; 11 bases map to TRBD2. The CDR3 is 18 residues long. With 3 bases clipped from V and 3 bases from J, the junction kept 13 bases outside the gene matches. CDR1 and CDR2 (germline): DFQATT, SNEGSKA (reference sequence).

In its sample, this clone was seen once. The rearrangement uses TRBV4-1 and TRBJ2-7; D is possibly TRBD2 (5 bases). V gave up 7 bases and J gave up 5 bases, with 24 bases separating them. The CDR3 is 16 residues long. Germline lookup yields CDR1 MGHRA and CDR2 YSYEKL. CDR3: CASKKLEGPGPHEQYF. In nucleotides, the CDR3 is TGCGCCAGCAAAAAACTAGAGGGTCCGGGTCCCCACGAGCAGTACTTC.

The chain uses TRBV7-9 and TRBJ1-1; D is unresolved. V shed 5 bases and J shed 4 bases, with 14 bases lying between them. Germline CDR1 SEHNR, CDR2 FQNEAQ (reference sequence). This CDR3 comprises 14 residues. The CDR3 loop is CASSPIYPGTEAFF. The CDR3 DNA reads TGTGCCAGCAGCCCGATCTATCCTGGCACTGAAGCTTTCTTT. The full variable domain, in which reference TRBV7-9 and TRBJ1-1 provide the parts outside the CDR3, is DTGVSQNPRHKITKRGQNVTFRCDPISEHNRLYWYRQTLGQGPEFLTYFQNEAQLEKSRLLSDRFSAERPKGSFSTLEIQRTEQGDSAMYLCASSPIYPGTEAFFGQGTRLTVV.